The clone carrying this TCR beta chain came up once. From genomic DNA, TCR beta CDR3 was amplified by two-round multiplex PCR. The authors ran first-round PCR with primers specific to each TRBV and TRBJ gene. TCRdb independently ran MiXCR on the multiplex PCR reads; one entry per CDR3 protein. Of about 28,000 distinct CDR3 sequences in the sample, about 45% were seen once. The data originate from a study of prognosis after radiotherapy for stage I lung cancer. Study in general: Enrollment of stage I non-small cell lung cancer patients ran from April 2018 to January 2019.

Germline V gene data show CDR1 as SGDLS and CDR2 as YYNGEE. The V end was cut by 0 bases, the J end by 10 bases, with 14 bases between. This CDR3 contains 14 residues. The V and J genes are TRBV9 and TRBJ2-1; weak D call: TRBD2 (6 bases). The receptor was derived from a donor aged 50 or older with non-small cell lung cancer. This sample comprised PBMCs, obtained before or after stereotactic body radiation therapy (not recorded which). The CDR3 coding sequence is TGTGCCAGCAGCGTAGAGACTAGTTTTCGGGAGCAGTTCTTC. As protein: CASSVETSFREQFF.